The clone carrying this TCR beta chain was observed many times. What it recognizes is unknown. Time point here: persistent/refractory GD, antithyroid drugs over 5 years with positive TRAb. The TCR library was prepared using RNA isolated from PBMCs. Investigators prepared the TCR beta libraries by applying iRepertoire HTBI primers and Arm-PCR of CDR3 regions. MiXCR, run by TCRdb on the multiplex PCR reads, gives a single entry per CDR3 protein. The table lists approximately 440,000 distinct CDR3 sequences, 20% to 30% of them singletons. The sample comes from a study of regulatory T cells in long-lasting Graves disease. Regarding the study as a whole: Shared public clonotypes totalled 2,741 in persistent patients, compared with about 960 in new patients.

Trimming shortened V by 5 bases and J by 2 bases, and 10 bases separated the two germline ends. There are 12 residues in the CDR3. Germline V CDR1 and CDR2: DFQATT, SNEGSKA (reference sequence). This TCR came from a female donor with Graves disease. Sequenced material: peripheral blood mononuclear cells (PBMCs), taken when the disease was refractory, from a patient treated with antithyroid drugs. V gene TRBV20-1 combines with J gene TRBJ2-7; D call uncertain. CDR3 DNA sequence: TGCAGTGCTCCAGACGGCACCTACGAGCAGTACTTC. Protein product: CSAPDGTYEQYF.